This entry lists 14 T cell receptor beta chains sequenced from one sample in a study of T cell responses to AZD1222 COVID-19 vaccine. TCRdb keeps only in-frame clones here, not all; method: immunoSEQ multiplex PCR. The sample holds around 99,000 clones, 85% to 95% seen once. The material was peripheral blood, obtained 28 days after the second AZD1222 dose. The source is an adult who received the AZD1222 COVID-19 vaccine.

The rearrangement uses TRBV6-5 and TRBJ1-5, with D possibly TRBD1 on 5 matching bases. The CDR3 length is 12 residues. Germline CDR1 is MNHEY and CDR2 is SVGAGI. Between the trimmed V and J ends, which lost 6 bases and 6 bases, there was a span of 9 bases. The CDR3 DNA sequence: TGTGCCAGCAGCGGGGGAACTCAGCCCCAGCATTTT. It codes for CASSGGTQPQHF.

This chain connects TRBV10-3 to TRBJ2-7, with D perhaps matching TRBD2 (6 bases). The germline V and J ends were trimmed by 9 bases and 3 bases, with 15 bases remaining between them. CDR3 size: 13 residues. Germline assignment: CDR1 ENHRY and CDR2 SYGVKD. CDR3 nucleotide sequence: TGTGCCATTCGAGGAGCTAGCGACTACGAGCAGTACTTC. Translated, it gives CAIRGASDYEQYF.

The chain links TRBV7-2 to TRBJ1-2; 10 bases align to TRBD1. CDR1 and CDR2 from the germline V gene are SGHTA and FQGNSA. J lost 8 bases, V lost 5 bases, and 2 bases had no gene match. The CDR3 consists of 12 residues. The CDR3 sequence: CASSGDRGGYTF. CDR3 nucleotide sequence: TGTGCCAGCAGCGGGGACAGGGGAGGCTACACCTTC.

The chain couples TRBV20-1 to TRBJ2-7; no clear D. Trimming left V 0 bases short and J 3 bases short, with 3 bases between. Germline V CDR1 and CDR2: DFQATT, SNEGSKA (reference sequence). This CDR3 spans 11 amino acids. The CDR3 reads CSARDNYEQYF. In DNA, the CDR3 is TGCAGTGCTAGAGATAACTACGAGCAGTACTTC.

The chain couples TRBV6-5 to TRBJ1-5; D ambiguous. Trimming took off 7 bases at V and 2 bases at J, with 9 bases between the two ends. The CDR3 spans 13 residues. Germline V lookup: CDR1 MNHEY, CDR2 SVGAGI. In nucleotides, the CDR3 is TGTGCCAGCACTGTATTGGGCAATCAGCCCCAGCATTTT. Translated, it gives CASTVLGNQPQHF.

The gene calls are TRBV11-2 and TRBJ2-3; tentatively, D is TRBD2 (6 bases). Germline V gene lookup returns CDR1 SGHAT and CDR2 FQNNGV. The CDR3 runs 17 residues. Trimming removed 1 base at V and 0 bases at J, with 14 bases between. CDR3 in amino acids: CASSLAAGPISTDTQYF. In DNA form, the CDR3 reads TGTGCCAGCAGCTTAGCGGCGGGGCCTATAAGCACAGATACGCAGTATTTT.

The chain recombines TRBV19 with TRBJ1-1, with TRBD1 matching over 7 bases. Per germline, CDR1 LNHDA and CDR2 SQIVND (reference sequence). The CDR3 extends over 14 amino acids. The V gene end was trimmed by 3 bases and the J gene end by 4 bases; junction bases not matched to a gene: 5. The CDR3 sequence: CASSMSGGGTEAFF. DNA for the CDR3: TGTGCCAGTAGTATGTCAGGGGGAGGCACTGAAGCTTTCTTT.

The chain joins TRBV30 to TRBJ1-2; D not certain. This CDR3 spans 13 amino acids. Germline V gives CDR1 GTSNPN, CDR2 SVGIG (reference sequence). The germline V and J ends were trimmed by 0 bases and 8 bases, with 13 bases remaining between them. CDR3 nucleotides: TGTGCCTGGAGTGTACAGTATAATGAGGGCTACACCTTC. Its protein product is CAWSVQYNEGYTF.

This clone was seen once. V usage is TRBV5-6 and J usage is TRBJ2-1; D call uncertain. Per the germline V gene, CDR1 is SGHDT and CDR2 is YYEEEE. This CDR3 comprises 15 residues. V lost 0 bases and J lost 0, with 7 bases in between. In DNA, the CDR3 is TGTGCCAGCAGCTTGGACATAAGCTCCTACAATGAGCAGTTCTTC. As protein: CASSLDISSYNEQFF.

V is TRBV5-1 and J is TRBJ1-1, with D maybe TRBD1 (5 bases). The CDR3 extends over 15 amino acids. The germline V gene encodes CDR1 SGHRS and CDR2 YFSETQ. Trimming cost V 0 bases and J 1 base, with 10 bases left between them. The CDR3 DNA follows: TGCGCCAGCAGCTTGGGACAGAGGGCGAACACTGAAGCTTTCTTT. It translates to CASSLGQRANTEAFF.

In its sample, this clone was seen a few times. The chain has TRBV15 and TRBJ2-2, with a possible D match to TRBD1 (5 bases). The CDR3 runs to 15 residues. V was clipped by 3 bases and J by 3 bases, with 11 bases between them. The germline V gene encodes CDR1 LNHNV and CDR2 YYDKDF (reference sequence). CDR3 in DNA: TGTGCCACCAGCAGGGACAACGATTACACCGGGGAGCTGTTTTTT. Its protein is CATSRDNDYTGELFF.

This clone is medium-sized (0.01 to 0.1%) in the sample. The V gene is TRBV4-1, the J gene TRBJ2-7, with a possible D match to TRBD2 (5 bases). This CDR3 is 14 amino acids long. Trimming removed 3 bases at V and 4 bases at J, with 13 bases between. Looked up from germline, CDR1 is MGHRA and CDR2 is YSYEKL. CDR3 residues: CASSHGGSPYEQYF. CDR3 DNA: TGCGCCAGCAGCCACGGCGGGTCGCCTTACGAGCAGTACTTC.

The V and J genes are TRBV28 and TRBJ1-1; D is ambiguous. The CDR3 has 15 amino acids. V lost 7 bases to trimming and J lost 2 bases, with 17 bases between them. Germline CDR1 MDHEN, CDR2 SYDVKM. DNA for the CDR3: TGTGCCAGCACCTCCTGGTCACAGAGTAACACTGAAGCTTTCTTT. Protein product: CASTSWSQSNTEAFF.

This chain joins TRBV5-4 and TRBJ1-2; D is undetermined. Germline CDR1 reads SGHNT; CDR2 reads YYREEE (reference sequence). The length of the CDR3 is 15 residues. The V gene lost 7 bases and the J gene lost 0 bases, with 16 bases spanning the gap. The CDR3 sequence: CASFSYGQTNYGYTF. CDR3 nucleotides: TGTGCCAGCTTTTCCTATGGGCAGACTAACTATGGCTACACCTTC.